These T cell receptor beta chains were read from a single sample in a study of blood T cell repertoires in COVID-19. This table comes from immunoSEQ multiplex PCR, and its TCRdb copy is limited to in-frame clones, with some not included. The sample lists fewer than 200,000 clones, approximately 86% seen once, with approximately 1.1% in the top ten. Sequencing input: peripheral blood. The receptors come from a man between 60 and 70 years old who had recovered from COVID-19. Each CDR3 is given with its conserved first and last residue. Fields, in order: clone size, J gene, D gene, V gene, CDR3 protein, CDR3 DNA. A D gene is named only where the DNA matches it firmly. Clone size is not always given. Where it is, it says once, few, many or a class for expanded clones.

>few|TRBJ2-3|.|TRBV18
CASSRARTTSTDTQYF
TGTGCCAGCTCACGGGCCCGGACAACTAGCACAGATACGCAGTATTTT
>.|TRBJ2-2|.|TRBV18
CASSPIAGGDTGELFF
TGTGCCAGCTCACCAATTGCTGGAGGAGACACCGGGGAGCTGTTTTTT
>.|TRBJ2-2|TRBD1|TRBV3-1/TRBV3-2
CASSRDRGYNTGELFF
TGTGCCAGCAGCCGGGACAGGGGCTATAACACCGGGGAGCTGTTTTTT
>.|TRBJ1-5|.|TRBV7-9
CASSFYEAPQHF
TGTGCCAGCAGCTTCTATGAGGCGCCCCAGCATTTT
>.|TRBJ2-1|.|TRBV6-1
CASSSGTYNEQFF
TGTGCCAGCAGTTCAGGGACCTACAATGAGCAGTTCTTC
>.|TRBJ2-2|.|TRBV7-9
CASSLAGGTGELFF
TGTGCCAGCAGCTTAGCGGGGGGCACCGGGGAGCTGTTTTTT
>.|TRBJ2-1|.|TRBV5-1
CASSLAGRSDRVYNEQFF
TGCGCCAGCAGCTTGGCCGGGAGGTCGGACAGAGTCTACAATGAGCAGTTCTTC
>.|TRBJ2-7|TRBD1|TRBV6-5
CASRAGTEYEQYF
TGTGCCAGCAGAGCCGGGACAGAATACGAGCAGTACTTC
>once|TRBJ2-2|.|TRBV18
CASSVGAATTGELFF
TGTGCCAGCTCAGTAGGGGCAGCTACTACCGGGGAGCTGTTTTTT
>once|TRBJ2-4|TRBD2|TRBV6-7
CASTQPGLAGEYKNIQYF
TGTGCCAGCACCCAACCGGGACTAGCGGGGGAATATAAAAACATTCAGTACTTC
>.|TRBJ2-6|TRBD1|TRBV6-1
CASSAGTGAGANVLTF
TGTGCCAGCAGTGCCGGGACAGGGGCTGGGGCCAACGTCCTGACTTTC
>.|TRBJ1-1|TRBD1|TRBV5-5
CASSQGTVLTRGTEAFF
TGTGCCAGCAGCCAAGGGACAGTCCTTACTAGAGGCACTGAAGCTTTCTTT
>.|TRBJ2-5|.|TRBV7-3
CASSLATGWEETQYF
TGTGCCAGCAGCTTAGCTACAGGGTGGGAAGAGACCCAGTACTTC
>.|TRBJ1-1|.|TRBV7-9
CASSLQGGTNTEAFF
TGTGCCAGCAGCTTACAGGGAGGCACGAACACTGAAGCTTTCTTT
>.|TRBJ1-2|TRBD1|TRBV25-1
CASSETGAARGGYTF
TGTGCCAGCAGTGAGACAGGGGCAGCCCGCGGGGGCTACACCTTC